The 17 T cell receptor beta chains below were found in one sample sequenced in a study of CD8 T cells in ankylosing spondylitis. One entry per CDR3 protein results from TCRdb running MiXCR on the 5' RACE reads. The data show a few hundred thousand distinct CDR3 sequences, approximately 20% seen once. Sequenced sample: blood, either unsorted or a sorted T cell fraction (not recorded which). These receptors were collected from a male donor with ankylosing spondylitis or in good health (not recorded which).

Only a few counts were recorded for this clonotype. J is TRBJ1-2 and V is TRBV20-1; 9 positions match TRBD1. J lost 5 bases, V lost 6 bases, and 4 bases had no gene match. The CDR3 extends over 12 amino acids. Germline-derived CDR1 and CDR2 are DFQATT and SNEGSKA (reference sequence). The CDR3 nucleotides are TGCAGTGCGGAACAGGGGGCTTATGGCTACACCTTC. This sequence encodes CSAEQGAYGYTF.

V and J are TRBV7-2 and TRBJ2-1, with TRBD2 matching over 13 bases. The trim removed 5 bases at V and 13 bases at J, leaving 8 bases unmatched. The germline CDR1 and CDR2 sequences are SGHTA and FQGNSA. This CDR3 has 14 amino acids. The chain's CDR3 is CASSIPWTSGSQFF. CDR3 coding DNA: TGTGCCAGCAGCATCCCCTGGACTAGCGGGAGTCAGTTCTTC.

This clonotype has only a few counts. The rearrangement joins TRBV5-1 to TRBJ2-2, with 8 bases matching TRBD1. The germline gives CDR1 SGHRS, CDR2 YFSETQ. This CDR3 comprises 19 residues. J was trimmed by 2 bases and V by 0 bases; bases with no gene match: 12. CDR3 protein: CASSLAGYQGAINTGELFF. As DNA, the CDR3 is TGCGCCAGCAGCTTGGCCGGGTACCAGGGGGCCATAAACACCGGGGAGCTGTTTTTT.

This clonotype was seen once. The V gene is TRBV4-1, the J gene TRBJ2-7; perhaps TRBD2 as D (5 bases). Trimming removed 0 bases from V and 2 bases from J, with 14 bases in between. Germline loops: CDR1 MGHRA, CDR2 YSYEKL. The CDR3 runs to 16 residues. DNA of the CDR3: TGCGCCAGCAGCCAAGAGGCGGGCAGGACCACCTACGAGCAGTACTTC. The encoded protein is CASSQEAGRTTYEQYF.

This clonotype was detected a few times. This CDR3 is CASSVGGQTSYEQYF. The CDR3 DNA follows: TGTGCCAGCAGCGTCGGGGGACAGACTTCCTACGAGCAGTACTTC. The chain couples TRBV9 to TRBJ2-7; tentative D call: TRBD1 (7 bases). V gave up 2 bases and J gave up 1 base, with 13 bases separating them. CDR3 length: 15 amino acids. Looked up from germline, CDR1 is SGDLS and CDR2 is YYNGEE.

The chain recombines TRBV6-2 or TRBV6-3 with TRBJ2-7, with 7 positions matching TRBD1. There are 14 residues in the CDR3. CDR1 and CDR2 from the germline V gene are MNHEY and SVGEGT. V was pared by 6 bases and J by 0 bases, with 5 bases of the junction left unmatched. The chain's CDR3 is CASSAQGNSYEQYF. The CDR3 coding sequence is TGTGCCAGCAGCGCACAGGGGAACTCCTACGAGCAGTACTTC.

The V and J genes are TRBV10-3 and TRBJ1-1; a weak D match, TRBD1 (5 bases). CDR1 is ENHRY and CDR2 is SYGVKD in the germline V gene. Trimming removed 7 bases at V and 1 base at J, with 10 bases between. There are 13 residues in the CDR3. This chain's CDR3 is CAITGTPNTEAFF. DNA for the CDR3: TGTGCCATCACCGGGACGCCGAACACTGAAGCTTTCTTT.

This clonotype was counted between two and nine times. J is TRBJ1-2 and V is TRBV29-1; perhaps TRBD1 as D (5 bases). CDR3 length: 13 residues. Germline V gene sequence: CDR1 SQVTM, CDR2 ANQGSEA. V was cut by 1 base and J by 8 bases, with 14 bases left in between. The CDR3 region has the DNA TGCAGCGTTGAAGGGTGGCAGGGAAAAGGCTACACCTTC. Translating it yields CSVEGWQGKGYTF.

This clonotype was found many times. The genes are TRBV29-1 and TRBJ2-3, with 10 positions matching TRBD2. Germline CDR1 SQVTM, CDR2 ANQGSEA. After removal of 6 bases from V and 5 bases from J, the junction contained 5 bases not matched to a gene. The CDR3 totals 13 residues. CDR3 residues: CSVEREGQDTQYF. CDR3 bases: TGCAGCGTAGAGCGGGAGGGCCAAGATACGCAGTATTTT.

The CDR3 DNA sequence: TGTGCCATCAGTCAGCGGGAGGTCTCCTACGAGCAGTACTTC. Its translation: CAISQREVSYEQYF. This rearrangement joins TRBV10-3 to TRBJ2-7; 9 bases line up with TRBD2. This CDR3 spans 14 amino acids. Germline CDR1 reads ENHRY; CDR2 reads SYGVKD. J lost 0 bases, V lost 5 bases, and 2 bases had no gene match.

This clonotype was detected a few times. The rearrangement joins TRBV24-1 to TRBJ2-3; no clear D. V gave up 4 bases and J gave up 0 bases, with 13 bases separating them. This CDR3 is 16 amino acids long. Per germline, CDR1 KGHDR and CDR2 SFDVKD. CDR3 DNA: TGTGCCACCAGTGACTCACTCATCCGGAGCACAGATACGCAGTATTTT. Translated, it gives CATSDSLIRSTDTQYF.

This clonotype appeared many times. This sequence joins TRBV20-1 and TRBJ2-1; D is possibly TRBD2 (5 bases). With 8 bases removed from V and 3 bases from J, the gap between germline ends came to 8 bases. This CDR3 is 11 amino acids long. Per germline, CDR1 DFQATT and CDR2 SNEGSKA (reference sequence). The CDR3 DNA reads TGCAGTCTCCGGGACTACAATGAGCAGTTCTTC. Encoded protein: CSLRDYNEQFF.

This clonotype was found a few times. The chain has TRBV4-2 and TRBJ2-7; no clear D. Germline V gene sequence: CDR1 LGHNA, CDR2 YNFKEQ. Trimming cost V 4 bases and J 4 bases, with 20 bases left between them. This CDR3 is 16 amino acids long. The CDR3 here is CASSPDHSKLGYEQYF. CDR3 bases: TGTGCCAGCAGCCCGGACCACTCCAAACTGGGATACGAGCAGTACTTC.

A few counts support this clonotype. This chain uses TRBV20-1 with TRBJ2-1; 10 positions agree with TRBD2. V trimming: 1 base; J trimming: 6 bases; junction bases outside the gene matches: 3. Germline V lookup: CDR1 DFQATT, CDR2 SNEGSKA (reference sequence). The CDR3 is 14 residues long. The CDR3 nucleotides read TGCAGTGCTAGAGGGCTAGCGGGAGCCAATGAGCAGTTCTTC. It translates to CSARGLAGANEQFF.

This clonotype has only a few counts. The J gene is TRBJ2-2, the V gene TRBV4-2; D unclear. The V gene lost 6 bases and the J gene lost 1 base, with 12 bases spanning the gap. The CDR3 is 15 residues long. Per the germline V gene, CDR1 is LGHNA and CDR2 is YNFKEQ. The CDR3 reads CASSPSPGNTGELFF. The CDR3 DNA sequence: TGTGCCAGCAGTCCCTCTCCCGGGAACACCGGGGAGCTGTTTTTT.

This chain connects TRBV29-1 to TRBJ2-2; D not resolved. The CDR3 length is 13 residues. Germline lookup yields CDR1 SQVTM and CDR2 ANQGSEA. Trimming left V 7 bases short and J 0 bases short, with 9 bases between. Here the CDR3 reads CSAPGSNTGELFF. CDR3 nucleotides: TGCAGCGCCCCGGGCTCGAACACCGGGGAGCTGTTTTTT.

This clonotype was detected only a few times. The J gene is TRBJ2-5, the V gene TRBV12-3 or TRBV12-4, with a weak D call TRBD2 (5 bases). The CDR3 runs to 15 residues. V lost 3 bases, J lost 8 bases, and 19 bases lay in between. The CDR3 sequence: CASSFVEGSFYTQYF. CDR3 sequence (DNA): TGTGCCAGCAGTTTTGTCGAGGGCAGCTTCTATACCCAGTACTTC.